These 10 T cell receptor beta chains were sequenced from one sample in a study of human T cells and chemical hapten exposure. Time point in this sample: patch test 3, about 24 weeks after DPC sensitization. Treatment here: therapeutic diphenylcyclopropenone sensitization with weekly scalp DPC. TCRdb analysed the RACE reads with MiXCR anew, one entry per CDR3 protein. The sample lists tens of thousands of distinct CDR3 sequences, about an eighth occurring once. Sample: whole blood, taken in connection with sensitization to the hapten diphenylcyclopropenone (DPC). The receptors shown here come from a man aged 25-40 years with alopecia areata. Some clones in this sample may be carry-over from other donors' samples.

This clonotype was seen more than once but under ten times. The chain couples TRBV11-2 to TRBJ2-7, with TRBD1 matching 8 bases. Germline assignment: CDR1 SGHAT and CDR2 FQNNGV. V gave up 5 bases and J gave up 4 bases; unmatched junction bases: 7. This CDR3 contains 14 residues. This CDR3 reads CASSPDRGRYEQYF. CDR3 DNA sequence: TGTGCCAGCAGCCCTGACAGGGGTAGGTACGAGCAGTACTTC.

The J gene is TRBJ1-1, the V gene TRBV2, with 7 bases identical to TRBD1. V lost 6 bases to trimming and J lost 9 bases; unmatched junction nucleotides: 4. Germline V gene lookup returns CDR1 SNHLY and CDR2 FYNNEI. The CDR3 consists of 11 residues. The chain's CDR3 is CASSLGQKAFF. As DNA, the CDR3 is TGTGCCAGCAGCCTGGGACAGAAAGCTTTCTTT.

This clonotype was seen ten or more times. J is TRBJ2-5 and V is TRBV5-1; 7 positions match TRBD2. The CDR3 runs to 15 residues. Trimming removed 3 bases from V and 2 bases from J; junction bases left unmatched: 7. Germline CDR1 is SGHRS and CDR2 is YFSETQ. The CDR3 sequence: CASSSISGGQETQYF. The CDR3 DNA is TGCGCCAGCAGCTCTATATCCGGGGGGCAAGAGACCCAGTACTTC.

The CDR3, as DNA: TGTGCCAGCAGTAGCAGGGGACACTCACCCCTCCACTTT. This translates into CASSSRGHSPLHF. This rearrangement joins TRBV2 to TRBJ1-6; D possibly corresponds to TRBD1 (6 bases). CDR1 is SNHLY and CDR2 is FYNNEI in the germline V gene. Trimming removed 5 bases at V and 10 bases at J, with 12 bases between. The CDR3 is made up of 13 amino acids.

This clonotype showed up many times. The CDR3 region has the DNA TGTGCCAGCAGCAGAGGGACTACCGCGTGGCAAGAGACCCAGTACTTC. Amino acid sequence: CASSRGTTAWQETQYF. This chain joins TRBV7-2 and TRBJ2-5; 7 bases are shared with TRBD2. The CDR3 has 16 residues. The trim removed 5 bases at V and 2 bases at J, leaving 11 bases unmatched. CDR1 is SGHTA, CDR2 FQGNSA, per germline.

This clonotype came up a few times. The CDR3 bases are TGTGCCAGCAGCTCCTCGCGTTACAAACTGTTTTTT. Residues: CASSSSRYKLFF. The gene calls are TRBV3-1 and TRBJ1-4; the D is unclear. The CDR3 has 12 amino acids. V gave up 5 bases and J gave up 11 bases, with 12 bases separating them. Germline values: CDR1 LGHDT, CDR2 YNNKEL (reference sequence).

This clonotype occurred many times. The chain uses TRBV29-1 and TRBJ2-5; 9 bases map to TRBD1. The CDR3 is made up of 12 amino acids. In germline, CDR1 is SQVTM, CDR2 ANQGSEA. V trimming: 8 bases; J trimming: 1 base; junction bases outside the gene matches: 2. This CDR3 is CSTGGVQETQYF. In nucleotides, the CDR3 is TGCAGCACAGGGGGCGTCCAAGAGACCCAGTACTTC.

This clonotype has only a few counts. The chain is built from TRBV24-1 and TRBJ1-4, with D uncertain. This CDR3 comprises 15 residues. The V end lost 2 bases, the J end lost 6 bases, and 12 bases lay between the germline ends. The V gene's germline CDR1 is KGHDR and CDR2 SFDVKD. The CDR3, as DNA: TGTGCCACCAGTGATTCGAGGAGGACTGATGAAAAACTGTTTTTT. Translated, it gives CATSDSRRTDEKLFF.

This clonotype was detected many times. V gene TRBV29-1 combines with J gene TRBJ1-1; TRBD1 agrees at 10 bases. J gave up 3 bases and V 6 bases, and 4 bases lay outside the gene matches. Looked up from germline, CDR1 is SQVTM and CDR2 is ANQGSEA. This CDR3 is 13 amino acids long. The CDR3 sequence: CSVGQGLDTEAFF. In nucleotides, the CDR3 is TGCAGCGTGGGACAGGGGCTAGACACTGAAGCTTTCTTT.

This clonotype was seen more than once but under ten times. The CDR3 region is CASSAGTRTTNTEAFF. The CDR3 DNA follows: TGTGCCAGCAGCGCCGGGACACGAACTACTAACACTGAAGCTTTCTTT. The V and J genes are TRBV5-5 and TRBJ1-1; tentatively, D is TRBD1 (6 bases). The CDR3 has 16 residues. Germline CDR1 SGHKS, CDR2 YYEKEE (reference sequence). The V end was cut by 4 bases, the J end by 2 bases, with 18 bases between.